The 12 T cell receptor beta chains in this list originate from one sample, sequenced in a study of blood T cell repertoires in COVID-19. The table came from immunoSEQ multiplex PCR; TCRdb's copy has only in-frame clones and leaves some out. The table includes 50,000 to 65,000 clones, about 86% detected once. Source material: peripheral blood. Receptor source: a man aged 55 to 69 with acute or convalescent COVID-19.

The rearrangement joins TRBV12-3 or TRBV12-4 to TRBJ1-1, with D hard to call. The CDR3 is made up of 13 amino acids. The V end lost 7 bases, the J end lost 0 bases, and 9 bases lay between the germline ends. The CDR3 DNA is TGTGCCAGCATGGTTAGCATGAACACTGAAGCTTTCTTT. Translating gives CASMVSMNTEAFF.

V and J are TRBV5-6 and TRBJ1-2; D is unclear. V lost 1 base and J lost 6, with 7 bases in between. The germline gives CDR1 SGHDT, CDR2 YYEEEE. CDR3 length: 12 amino acids. This chain's CDR3 is CASSLSGDGYTF. The CDR3 coding sequence is TGTGCCAGCAGCTTGTCCGGGGATGGCTACACCTTC.

The chain recombines TRBV24-1 with TRBJ1-1; 12 nucleotides line up with TRBD1. Per germline, CDR1 KGHDR and CDR2 SFDVKD. The CDR3 consists of 17 residues. J lost 3 bases, V lost 1 base, and 5 bases had no gene match. The CDR3 region has the DNA TGTGCCACCAGTGATTTAAGGGACAGGGGGCGGGACACTGAAGCTTTCTTT. Its translation is CATSDLRDRGRDTEAFF.

This chain links TRBV7-2 with TRBJ2-5; the match to TRBD2 covers 8 bases. This CDR3 is built from 15 residues. The germline CDR1 and CDR2 sequences are SGHTA and FQGNSA. Trimming cost V 0 bases and J 9 bases; bases outside gene matches: 9. This CDR3 is CASSLATSVTAAQYF. For the CDR3, the DNA is TGTGCCAGCAGCTTAGCGACTAGCGTGACAGCGGCCCAGTACTTC.

The chain has TRBV18 and TRBJ1-1; the D gene is possibly TRBD1 (6 bases). Germline CDR1 is KGHSH and CDR2 is LQKENI. Trimming pared 4 bases from V and 5 bases from J, leaving 14 bases between. This CDR3 has 14 residues. Here the CDR3 reads CASSRLGGRTEAFF. CDR3 bases: TGTGCCAGCTCACGATTGGGGGGGCGGACTGAAGCTTTCTTT.

Here the CDR3 reads CASSRDRGNEQYF. The CDR3 coding sequence is TGTGCCAGCAGTCGGGACAGGGGTAACGAGCAGTACTTC. The rearrangement links TRBV6-2 or TRBV6-3 to TRBJ2-7, with TRBD1 matching over 10 bases. CDR1 is MNHEY, CDR2 SVGEGT, per germline. The CDR3 runs to 13 residues. The V and J ends lost 5 bases and 5 bases, in that order; junction bases with no gene match: 3.

The V gene is TRBV7-2, the J gene TRBJ2-3; a weak D match, TRBD2 (6 bases). V shed 5 bases and J shed 1 base, with 13 bases lying between them. The CDR3 totals 15 residues. Germline CDR1 reads SGHTA; CDR2 reads FQGNSA. CDR3 residues: CASSPGGVRTDTQYF. In nucleotides, the CDR3 is TGTGCCAGCAGCCCCGGAGGGGTCCGCACAGATACGCAGTATTTT.

This chain joins TRBV29-1 and TRBJ1-4; D gene uncertain. The CDR3 is 11 amino acids. The ends were cut back, 4 bases at V and 6 bases at J, with 6 bases in the middle. Germline values: CDR1 SQVTM, CDR2 ANQGSEA. The DNA of the CDR3 is TGCAGCGTTGGGCTGTATGAAAAACTGTTTTTT. It yields the protein CSVGLYEKLFF.

The genes are TRBV20-1 and TRBJ2-3; TRBD2 matches 10 bases. V lost 3 bases and J lost 5; bases outside the gene matches: 5. The germline gives CDR1 DFQATT, CDR2 SNEGSKA (reference sequence). The CDR3 runs 14 residues. CDR3 residues: CSASVAGGEDTQYF. The CDR3 DNA sequence: TGCAGTGCTAGTGTAGCGGGGGGCGAAGATACGCAGTATTTT.

The chain links TRBV15 to TRBJ2-5, with TRBD2 identical over 9 bases. This CDR3 region has 19 residues. Germline assignment: CDR1 LNHNV and CDR2 YYDKDF (reference sequence). V lost 0 bases, J lost 5 bases, and 16 bases stayed unmatched. CDR3: CATSRDRGSGGPREETQYF. Written as DNA, the CDR3 is TGTGCCACCAGCAGAGATCGTGGTAGCGGGGGTCCCCGAGAGGAGACCCAGTACTTC.

The chain couples TRBV6-1 to TRBJ2-1; 7 positions agree with TRBD2. Germline assignment: CDR1 MNHNS and CDR2 SASEGT. V was pared by 2 bases and J by 8 bases, with 9 bases of the junction left unmatched. This CDR3 comprises 15 residues. The CDR3 spells CASSEREVGVDEQFF. CDR3 sequence (DNA): TGTGCCAGCAGTGAACGGGAGGTGGGAGTAGATGAGCAGTTCTTC.

CDR3 nucleotide sequence: TGCGCCACCCAATACCACAGGGGGGACACTGAAGCTTTCTTT. This translates into CATQYHRGDTEAFF. The V gene is TRBV23-1, the J gene TRBJ1-1, with 8 nucleotides matching TRBD1. TRBV23-1 is an open reading frame, and its role is uncertain. With V trimmed by 10 bases and J by 3 bases, 10 bases remained unmatched. This CDR3 is built from 14 residues.